This T cell receptor (beta chain) was profiled in a study of blood T cell repertoires in COVID-19. Study information: From T cells, B-cell-depleted T cells, or PBMCs came the material, which was cDNA or gDNA.

Per the original methods: Nucleated cell counts were estimated from reference gene primer amplification. Measured with immunoSEQ multiplex PCR; TCRdb has only the in-frame clones, and not every one. V, J and clone size reflect that table, while D and trimming were determined from the DNA. The sample consists of roughly 300,000 clones, roughly 85% of them appearing once. CDR1 KGHDR and CDR2 SFDVKD come from the germline V gene. V was pared by 12 bases and J by 2 bases, with 8 bases of the junction left unmatched. This CDR3 region has 13 residues. The chain is built from TRBV24-1 and TRBJ2-5, with TRBD1 identical over 7 bases. The sequence was collected from a human donor in a cohort sampled during active COVID-19. Material for sequencing was peripheral blood. CDR3 nucleotide sequence: TGTGCCGTAGGACAGACAGGGCAAGAGACCCAGTACTTC. This translates into CAVGQTGQETQYF.